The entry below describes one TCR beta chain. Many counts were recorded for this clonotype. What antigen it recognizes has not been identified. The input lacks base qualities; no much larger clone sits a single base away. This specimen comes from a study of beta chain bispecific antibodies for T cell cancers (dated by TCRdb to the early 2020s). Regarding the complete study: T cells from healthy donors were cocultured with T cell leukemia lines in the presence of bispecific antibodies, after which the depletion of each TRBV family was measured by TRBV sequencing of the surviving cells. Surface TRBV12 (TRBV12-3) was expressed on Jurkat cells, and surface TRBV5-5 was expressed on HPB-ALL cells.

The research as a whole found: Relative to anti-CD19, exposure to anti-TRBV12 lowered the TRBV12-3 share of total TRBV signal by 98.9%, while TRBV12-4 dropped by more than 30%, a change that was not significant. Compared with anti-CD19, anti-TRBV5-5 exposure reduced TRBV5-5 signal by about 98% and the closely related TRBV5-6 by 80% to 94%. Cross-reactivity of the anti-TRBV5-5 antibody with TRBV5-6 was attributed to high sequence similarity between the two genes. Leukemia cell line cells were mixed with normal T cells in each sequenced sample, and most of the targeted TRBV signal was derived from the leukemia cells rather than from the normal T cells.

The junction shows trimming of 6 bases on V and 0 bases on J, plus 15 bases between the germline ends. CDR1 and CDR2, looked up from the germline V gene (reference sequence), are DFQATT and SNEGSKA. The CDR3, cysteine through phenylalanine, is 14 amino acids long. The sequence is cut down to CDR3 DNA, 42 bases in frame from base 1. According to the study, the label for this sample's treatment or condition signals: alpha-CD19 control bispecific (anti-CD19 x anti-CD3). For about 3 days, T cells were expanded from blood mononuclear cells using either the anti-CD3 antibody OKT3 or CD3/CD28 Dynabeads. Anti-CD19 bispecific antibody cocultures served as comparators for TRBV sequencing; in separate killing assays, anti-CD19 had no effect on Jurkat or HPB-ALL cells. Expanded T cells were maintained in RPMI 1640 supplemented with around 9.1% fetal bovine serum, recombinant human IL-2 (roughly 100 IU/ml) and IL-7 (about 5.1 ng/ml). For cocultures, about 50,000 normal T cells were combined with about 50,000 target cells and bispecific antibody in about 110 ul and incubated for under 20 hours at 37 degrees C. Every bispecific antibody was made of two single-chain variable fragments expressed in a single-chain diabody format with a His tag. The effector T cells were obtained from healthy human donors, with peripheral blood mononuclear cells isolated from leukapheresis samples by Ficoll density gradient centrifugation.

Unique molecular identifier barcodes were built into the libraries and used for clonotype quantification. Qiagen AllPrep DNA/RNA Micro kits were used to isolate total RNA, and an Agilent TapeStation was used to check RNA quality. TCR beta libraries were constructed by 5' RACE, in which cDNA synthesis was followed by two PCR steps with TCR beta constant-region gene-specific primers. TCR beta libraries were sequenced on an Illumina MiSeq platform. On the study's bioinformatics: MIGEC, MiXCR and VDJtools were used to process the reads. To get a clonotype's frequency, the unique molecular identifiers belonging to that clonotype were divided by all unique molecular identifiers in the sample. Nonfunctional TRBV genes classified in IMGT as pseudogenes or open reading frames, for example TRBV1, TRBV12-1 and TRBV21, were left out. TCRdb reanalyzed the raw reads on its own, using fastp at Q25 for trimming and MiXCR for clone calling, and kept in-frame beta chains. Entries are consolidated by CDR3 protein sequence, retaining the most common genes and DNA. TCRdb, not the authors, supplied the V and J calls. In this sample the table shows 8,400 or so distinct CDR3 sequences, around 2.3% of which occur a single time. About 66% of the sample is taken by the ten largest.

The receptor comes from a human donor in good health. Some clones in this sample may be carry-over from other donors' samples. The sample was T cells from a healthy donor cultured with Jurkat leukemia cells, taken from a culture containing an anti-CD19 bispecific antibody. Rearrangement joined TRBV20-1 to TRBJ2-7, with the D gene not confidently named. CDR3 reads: CSARTYESSYEQYF. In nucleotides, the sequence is TGCAGTGCGAGGACGTACGAAAGCTCCTACGAGCAGTACTTC.